This T cell receptor (beta chain) was found in a study of blood T cell repertoires in COVID-19. CDR1 and CDR2 (germline): LGHDT, YNNKEL (reference sequence). The junction had 6 bases not matched to a gene; V was cut back by 3 bases and J by 6 bases. The length of the CDR3 is 15 residues. Clones were sequenced by immunoSEQ multiplex PCR, and TCRdb holds only the in-frame ones, with some missing. Found here are tens of thousands of clones, 75% to 95% of them singletons; the top ten hold 0.77%. The sequenced material came from peripheral blood. The rearrangement joins TRBV3-1 (or the pseudogene TRBV3-2) to TRBJ2-1; 9 bases fit TRBD1. The clonotype originates from a woman older than 75 with acute or convalescent COVID-19. CDR3 in amino acids: CASSQKGQGLNEQFF. In nucleotides, the CDR3 is TGTGCCAGCAGCCAGAAGGGACAGGGACTCAATGAGCAGTTCTTC.